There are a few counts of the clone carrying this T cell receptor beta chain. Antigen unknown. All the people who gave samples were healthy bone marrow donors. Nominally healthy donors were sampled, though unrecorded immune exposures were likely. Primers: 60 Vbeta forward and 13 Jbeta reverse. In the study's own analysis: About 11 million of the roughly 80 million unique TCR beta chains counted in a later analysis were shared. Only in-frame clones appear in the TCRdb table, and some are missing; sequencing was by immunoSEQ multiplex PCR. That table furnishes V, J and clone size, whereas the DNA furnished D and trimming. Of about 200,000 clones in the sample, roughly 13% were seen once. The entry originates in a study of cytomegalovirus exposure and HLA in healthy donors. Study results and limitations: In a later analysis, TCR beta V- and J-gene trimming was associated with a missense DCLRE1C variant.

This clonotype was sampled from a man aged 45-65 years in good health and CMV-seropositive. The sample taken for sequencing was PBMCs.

For the CDR3, the DNA is TGTGCCAGCAGGCCACCCGGTTTAAACACTGAAGCTTTCTTT. Its translation is CASRPPGLNTEAFF. The V and J genes are TRBV28 and TRBJ1-1; D is unclear. V dropped 6 bases and J dropped 2 bases, with 13 bases sitting between them. The CDR3 is 14 residues long. From germline, CDR1 is MDHEN and CDR2 SYDVKM.